These 31 T cell receptor beta chains were all obtained from the same sample, sequenced in a study of post-analysis software for immune sequencing data (dated by TCRdb to 2014 to 2015). Results the study describes overall, beyond this receptor: Patients showed significantly higher frequencies than controls for about five TRBV segments, among them TRBV5-6, TRBV5-1 and TRBV20-1.

The library was made by PCR. The run used an Illumina HiSeq 2500. To reduce PCR and sequencing biases, unique molecular identifiers were incorporated into the TCR beta cDNA libraries. TCRdb reprocessing: public reads trimmed at Q25 with fastp, clones called with MiXCR, in-frame beta chains kept. Rows merge per CDR3 protein into single entries with the most common DNA and genes. The sample table shows 650,000 to 900,000 distinct CDR3 sequences, and 35% to 55% are seen once. The ten largest clonotypes hold approximately 4.4% of the sample. These receptors have no known antigen. Sequenced material: blood. The receptors come from a girl aged 5 to 17 with multiple sclerosis.

This clonotype has more than one count but fewer than ten. The chain employs TRBV29-1 and TRBJ2-2; D call uncertain. V shed 4 bases and J shed 0 bases, with 6 bases lying between them. Germline CDR1 SQVTM, CDR2 ANQGSEA. CDR3 size: 13 residues. The CDR3 sequence: CSVAFANTGELFF. CDR3 DNA sequence: TGCAGCGTTGCGTTCGCGAACACCGGGGAGCTGTTTTTT.

The chain combines TRBV6-2 or TRBV6-3 with TRBJ2-7; 11 nucleotides align to TRBD2. Trimming removed 6 bases from V and 2 bases from J; junction bases left unmatched: 12. This CDR3 region has 17 residues. Germline-derived CDR1 and CDR2 are MNHEY and SVGEGT. CDR3 sequence (DNA): TGTGCCAGCAGCCCCTGGGGACTAGCGGATAACCCCTACGAGCAGTACTTC. Protein product: CASSPWGLADNPYEQYF.

V is TRBV20-1 and J is TRBJ2-3; 10 nucleotides agree with TRBD2. The CDR3 is 16 amino acids. CDR1 is DFQATT, CDR2 SNEGSKA, per germline (reference sequence). Trimming took 4 bases from V and 4 from J; bases not matched to a gene: 11. The CDR3 DNA reads TGCAGTGCTAACCCTATAAGCGGGAGGGCCGCAGATACGCAGTATTTT. This codes for CSANPISGRAADTQYF.

This clonotype was seen a handful of times. CDR3 sequence reads: CASSAAGSTDTQYF. CDR3 nucleotides: TGTGCCAGCAGCGCCGCGGGTTCCACAGATACGCAGTATTTT. The chain has TRBV9 and TRBJ2-3; maybe TRBD2 (5 bases). CDR3 size: 14 residues. Trimming took off 3 bases at V and 2 bases at J, with 10 bases between the two ends. Per germline, CDR1 SGDLS and CDR2 YYNGEE.

The genes are TRBV20-1 and TRBJ1-1; 10 positions agree with TRBD1. Germline loops: CDR1 DFQATT, CDR2 SNEGSKA (reference sequence). The CDR3 sequence is 13 residues long. CDR3 sequence: CSGDRGINTEAFF. As DNA, the CDR3 is TGCAGCGGGGACAGGGGTATTAACACTGAAGCTTTCTTT.

This clonotype was counted a few times. The chain recombines TRBV5-1 with TRBJ2-1; a possible D gene is TRBD1 (6 bases). Trimming shortened V by 4 bases and J by 4 bases, and 18 bases separated the two germline ends. This CDR3 is built from 16 residues. CDR1 and CDR2 from the germline V gene are SGHRS and YFSETQ. CDR3 coding DNA: TGCGCCAGCAGCCTCAAACACCTAGGGGGATACAATGAGCAGTTCTTC. This encodes CASSLKHLGGYNEQFF.

The genes are TRBV29-1 and TRBJ2-3, with a possible D match to TRBD2 (5 bases). CDR1 and CDR2 (germline): SQVTM, ANQGSEA. CDR3 length equals 13 residues. The V end was cut by 6 bases, the J end by 1 base, with 11 bases between. CDR3 amino acids: CSVAGSGTDTQYF. The CDR3 DNA follows: TGCAGCGTGGCGGGTAGCGGCACAGATACGCAGTATTTT.

The genes are TRBV7-2 and TRBJ1-2; D not resolved. The CDR3 is 14 residues long. Germline CDR1 and CDR2: SGHTA and FQGNSA. Trimming pared 1 base from V and 0 bases from J, leaving 6 bases between. In nucleotides, the CDR3 is TGTGCCAGCAGCTTAGTAATTGCTAACTATGGCTACACCTTC. This translates into CASSLVIANYGYTF.

This chain connects TRBV6-6 to TRBJ1-1; tentatively, D is TRBD1 (6 bases). CDR1 is MNHNY, CDR2 SVGAGI, per germline (reference sequence). The CDR3 runs 12 residues. Trimming removed 7 bases from V and 5 bases from J, with 11 bases in between. DNA of the CDR3: TGTGCCAGCACTTGGGGGCCAACTGAAGCTTTCTTT. This sequence encodes CASTWGPTEAFF.

The CDR3 protein is CASSQLLWREAKNIQYF. The CDR3 DNA sequence: TGTGCCAGCAGCCAACTTTTATGGCGGGAGGCCAAAAACATTCAGTACTTC. This chain joins TRBV14 and TRBJ2-4; 7 nucleotides line up with TRBD2. Trimming removed 2 bases from V and 1 base from J; junction bases left unmatched: 8. Germline V CDR1 and CDR2: SGHDN, FVKESK. The length of the CDR3 is 17 residues.

DNA of the CDR3: TGTGCCATCAGTGCCAGAGTCCCGGGACTAGCGGGAGGCCCCTACGAGCAGTACTTC. Protein sequence: CAISARVPGLAGGPYEQYF. This chain uses TRBV10-3 with TRBJ2-7; 15 bases line up with TRBD2. Trimming cost V 4 bases and J 2 bases; bases outside gene matches: 12. Germline CDR1 is ENHRY and CDR2 is SYGVKD. The CDR3 length is 19 residues.

The rearrangement joins TRBV5-5 to TRBJ2-7; D is ambiguous. The J call is doubtful: the DNA matches TRBJ2-5 better. Germline assignment: CDR1 SGHKS and CDR2 YYEKEE (reference sequence). The CDR3 is 14 amino acids. In DNA form, the CDR3 reads TGTGCCAGCAGCTGGGTGGTGGTGGAAGAGACCCAGTACTTC. Translating gives CASSWVVVEETQYF.

V gene TRBV6-5 combines with J gene TRBJ2-1; 10 bases line up with TRBD2. Germline V gives CDR1 MNHEY, CDR2 SVGAGI. J was trimmed by 12 bases and V by 3 bases; bases with no gene match: 14. This CDR3 comprises 16 residues. CDR3 loop: CASSYNTVGTSARQFF. CDR3 coding DNA: TGTGCCAGCAGTTATAATACGGTTGGGACTAGCGCCCGGCAGTTCTTC.

The V call is TRBV5-1, the J call TRBJ2-1; 9 bases map to TRBD2. This CDR3 contains 15 residues. CDR1 SGHRS and CDR2 YFSETQ come from the germline V gene. V lost 5 bases to trimming and J lost 9 bases; unmatched junction nucleotides: 12. The CDR3 reads CASSPGSSGRSEQFF. CDR3 bases: TGCGCCAGCAGTCCCGGGAGTAGCGGGAGATCTGAGCAGTTCTTC.

The J gene is TRBJ1-1, the V gene TRBV25-1; TRBD1 agrees at 7 bases. Unmatched junction bases numbered 17, after V lost 7 bases and J lost 3 bases. The CDR3 runs to 17 residues. Germline CDR1 reads MGHDK; CDR2 reads SYGVNS. The CDR3 nucleotides read TGTGCCAGCACCGGAAGGACAGGTGGGGGGGCCTACACTGAAGCTTTCTTT. This gives the protein CASTGRTGGGAYTEAFF.

There are a few counts of this clonotype. V is TRBV30 and J is TRBJ1-6, with 7 bases that match TRBD1. With V trimmed by 3 bases and J by 3 bases, 5 bases remained unmatched. This CDR3 has 15 residues. The germline V gene encodes CDR1 GTSNPN and CDR2 SVGIG (reference sequence). Written as DNA, the CDR3 is TGTGCCTGGAGCGAGACAGGGTTCTATAATTCACCCCTCCACTTT. Its protein is CAWSETGFYNSPLHF. Combining the CDR3 with reference TRBV30 and TRBJ1-6 gives the whole variable domain SQTIHQWPATLVQPVGSPLSLECTVEGTSNPNLYWYRQAAGRGLQLLFYSVGIGQISSEVPQNLSASRPQDRQFILSSKKLLLSDSGFYLCAWSETGFYNSPLHFGNGTRLTVT.

This sequence joins TRBV7-2 and TRBJ2-1, with 8 bases fitting TRBD1. The V and J ends lost 4 bases and 10 bases, in that order; junction bases with no gene match: 12. The CDR3 totals 15 residues. Germline CDR1 and CDR2: SGHTA and FQGNSA. DNA of the CDR3: TGTGCCAGCAGCTCCGGACAGGGAAGCCCCCAAGAGCAGTTCTTC. It is translated as CASSSGQGSPQEQFF.

The rearrangement uses TRBV9 and TRBJ2-2, with D tentatively TRBD1 or TRBD2 (6 bases each). V gave up 0 bases and J gave up 1 base, with 13 bases separating them. Looked up from germline, CDR1 is SGDLS and CDR2 is YYNGEE. This CDR3 region has 17 residues. The CDR3 DNA reads TGTGCCAGCAGCGTAGATCTCAGGGGAGGGAACACCGGGGAGCTGTTTTTT. This codes for CASSVDLRGGNTGELFF.

CDR3: CASSEASYEQYF. CDR3 in DNA: TGTGCCAGCAGCGAAGCCTCCTACGAGCAGTACTTC. The V and J genes are TRBV7-8 and TRBJ2-7; D call uncertain. The CDR3 sequence is 12 residues long. Between the trimmed V and J ends, which lost 5 bases and 0 bases, there was a span of 5 bases. Per the germline V gene, CDR1 is SGHVS and CDR2 is FQNEAQ.

This chain links TRBV4-3 with TRBJ1-2; D unclear. The CDR3 consists of 15 residues. With 1 base removed from V and 0 bases from J, the gap between germline ends came to 9 bases. CDR1 and CDR2 from the germline V gene are LGHNA and YSLEER. CDR3: CASSQALSANYGYTF. CDR3 DNA sequence: TGCGCCAGCAGCCAAGCACTGTCAGCTAACTATGGCTACACCTTC.

This sequence joins TRBV29-1 and TRBJ2-3; TRBD2 is a possible D gene (6 bases). The CDR3 runs to 13 residues. Germline V gives CDR1 SQVTM, CDR2 ANQGSEA. Trimming took off 5 bases at V and 3 bases at J, with 12 bases between the two ends. The CDR3 spells CSVRPSATDTQYF. In DNA, the CDR3 is TGCAGCGTTCGGCCTAGCGCGACAGATACGCAGTATTTT.

Remarks on this clonotype: At one boundary the junction diverges from the germline segment, which might be a read error. In nucleotides, the CDR3 is TGCAGTGCTAACAGGGGGCGCGATTCACCTCTCCACTTT. Translating it yields CSANRGRDSPLHF. The V call is TRBV20-1, the J call TRBJ1-6; TRBD1 agrees at 9 bases. This CDR3 has 13 amino acids. Germline V gene data show CDR1 as DFQATT and CDR2 as SNEGSKA (reference sequence).

This clonotype was recorded a few times. V usage is TRBV29-1 and J usage is TRBJ2-1; the D gene is possibly TRBD2 (7 bases). The V end was cut by 3 bases, the J end by 3 bases, with 12 bases between. Germline V lookup: CDR1 SQVTM, CDR2 ANQGSEA. This CDR3 is built from 14 residues. This chain's CDR3 is CSVERGGDYNEQFF. In DNA form, the CDR3 reads TGCAGCGTTGAGCGAGGGGGGGACTACAATGAGCAGTTCTTC.

The rearrangement links TRBV27 to TRBJ1-1; TRBD1 matches at 9 bases. Looked up from germline, CDR1 is MNHEY and CDR2 is SMNVEV (reference sequence). The CDR3 runs 12 residues. The CDR3 protein is CASRDRESEAFF. DNA of the CDR3: TGTGCTAGCCGGGACAGGGAGTCTGAAGCTTTCTTT.

This clonotype occurred a few times. This chain uses TRBV6-6 with TRBJ1-2, with D possibly being TRBD1 (5 bases). The CDR3 totals 13 residues. V dropped 6 bases and J dropped 2 bases, with 10 bases sitting between them. Per germline, CDR1 MNHNY and CDR2 SVGAGI (reference sequence). CDR3 protein: CASRPTVNYGYTF. For the CDR3, the DNA is TGTGCCAGCAGACCGACAGTGAACTATGGCTACACCTTC.

The rearrangement links TRBV27 to TRBJ1-5, with a weak D call TRBD1 (5 bases). V lost 0 bases to trimming and J lost 7 bases, with 10 bases between them. The length of the CDR3 is 14 residues. Germline CDR1 is MNHEY and CDR2 is SMNVEV (reference sequence). CDR3 sequence reads: CASSLSRGGQPQHF. The CDR3 region has the DNA TGTGCCAGCAGTTTATCACGGGGCGGACAGCCCCAGCATTTT.

The table lists this clonotype with a few counts. The CDR3 DNA sequence: TGCAGTGCAGAAGCTTTGGACAAGACGTCCTACGAGCAGTACTTC. Translating gives CSAEALDKTSYEQYF. The chain employs TRBV20-1 and TRBJ2-7; the D gene is possibly TRBD1 (5 bases). Germline lookup yields CDR1 DFQATT and CDR2 SNEGSKA (reference sequence). Trimming stripped 6 bases from V and 1 base from J, with 19 bases between. This CDR3 has 15 amino acids.

The rearrangement uses TRBV20-1 and TRBJ2-6; no definite D call. The CDR3 sequence is 15 residues long. Trimming pared 0 bases from V and 4 bases from J, leaving 10 bases between. Germline V gives CDR1 DFQATT, CDR2 SNEGSKA (reference sequence). This chain's CDR3 is CSARDRRSGANVLTF. In DNA, the CDR3 is TGCAGTGCTAGAGATCGAAGGTCCGGGGCCAACGTCCTGACTTTC.

This rearrangement joins TRBV13 to TRBJ2-3, with TRBD2 identical over 9 bases. The CDR3 spans 14 residues. The junction had 5 bases not matched to a gene; V was cut back by 5 bases and J by 5 bases. Germline V gives CDR1 PRHDT, CDR2 FYEKMQ (reference sequence). The CDR3 reads CASSVGLAGDTQYF. In nucleotides, the CDR3 is TGTGCCAGCAGCGTGGGACTAGCCGGAGATACGCAGTATTTT.

The rearrangement links TRBV28 to TRBJ2-4, with TRBD2 matching over 10 bases. V was clipped by 5 bases and J by 0 bases; unmatched bases: 10. The CDR3 totals 18 residues. Germline values: CDR1 MDHEN, CDR2 SYDVKM. The DNA for the CDR3 is TGTGCCAGCAGTCAAGGACTAGCGGATACGTTAGCCAAAAACATTCAGTACTTC. Residues: CASSQGLADTLAKNIQYF.

A single count supports this clonotype. The CDR3, as DNA: TGTGCCAGCAGCGTAGATCAGGGGGCCTTTAGCTCCTACAATGAGCAGTTCTTC. The encoded protein is CASSVDQGAFSSYNEQFF. The J gene is TRBJ2-1, the V gene TRBV9, with 8 bases lining up with TRBD1. The germline V gene encodes CDR1 SGDLS and CDR2 YYNGEE. The J segment lost 0 bases and the V segment lost 0 bases, leaving 8 bases of the junction unmatched. This CDR3 is built from 18 residues.